This T cell receptor beta chain was obtained from a study of spatial heterogeneity in lung cancer. This clonotype has only a few counts. From the 5' RACE reads, TCRdb called clonotypes with MiXCR, one entry per CDR3 protein. The sample shows about 92,000 distinct CDR3 sequences, approximately 12% of them seen only once. Time point given: sample taken at primary tumor resection. Germline V CDR1 and CDR2: LGHDT, YNNKEL (reference sequence). Trimming took 0 bases from V and 4 from J; bases not matched to a gene: 3. The CDR3 runs to 17 residues. Sequenced here: PBMCs, sampled at surgery. This chain uses TRBV3-1 with TRBJ2-1; 13 nucleotides agree with TRBD2. The sequence derives from a male donor with early-stage non-small cell lung cancer. The chain's CDR3 is CASSQDLGLAGYNEQFF. The CDR3 nucleotides are TGTGCCAGCAGCCAAGACCTGGGACTAGCGGGGTACAATGAGCAGTTCTTC.